One and the same sample provided the 15 T cell receptor beta chains below, sequenced in a study of blood T cell repertoires in COVID-19. TCRdb's copy holds only in-frame clones and misses some; the assay was immunoSEQ multiplex PCR. This sample has approximately 150,000 clones, with under 90% found just once. The sequencing sample was made of PBMCs or T cells enriched from blood (not recorded which). These receptors all come from a man aged 40-49 years with acute COVID-19.

This clone was seen just once. The gene calls are TRBV10-1 and TRBJ1-3, with D unclear. CDR3 length: 13 residues. CDR1 and CDR2 (germline): WNHNN, SYGVQD (reference sequence). Trimming took 7 bases from V and 0 from J, leaving 7 bases between them. The CDR3 DNA follows: TGCGCCAGCAAAGCCATCTCTGGAAACACCATATATTTT. It encodes CASKAISGNTIYF.

CDR3 amino acids: CASRNGAGVGEQFF. The CDR3 DNA follows: TGCGCCAGCAGGAATGGGGCGGGAGTTGGTGAGCAGTTCTTC. The chain employs TRBV5-1 and TRBJ2-1, with 7 bases fitting TRBD2. Germline lookup yields CDR1 SGHRS and CDR2 YFSETQ. V shed 5 bases, J shed 9 bases, and the junction held 11 bases outside the gene matches. This CDR3 has 14 residues.

This chain uses TRBV19 with TRBJ2-7; D might be TRBD2 (6 bases). Germline CDR1 is LNHDA and CDR2 is SQIVND (reference sequence). Trimming cost V 5 bases and J 0 bases, with 8 bases left between them. This CDR3 comprises 13 residues. The CDR3 nucleotides read TGTGCCAGTAGTTGGGACTTCTCCTACGAGCAGTACTTC. This codes for CASSWDFSYEQYF. The full variable domain, rest sourced from reference TRBV19 and TRBJ2-7, is DGGITQSPKYLFRKEGQNVTLSCEQNLNHDAMYWYRQDPGQGLRLIYYSQIVNDFQKGDIAEGYSVSREKKESFPLTVTSAQKNPTAFYLCASSWDFSYEQYFGPGTRLTVT.

V gene TRBV11-2 combines with J gene TRBJ2-2; TRBD1 matches at 7 bases. Germline values: CDR1 SGHAT, CDR2 FQNNGV. J lost 1 base, V lost 5 bases, and 10 bases had no gene match. This CDR3 is 17 amino acids long. The CDR3 sequence is CASSLPSSGGNTGELFF. CDR3 coding DNA: TGTGCCAGCAGCCTACCATCGTCAGGGGGGAACACCGGGGAGCTGTTTTTT.

This clone was counted a few times. This chain links TRBV5-1 with TRBJ2-5, with TRBD2 matching over 10 bases. Trimming at V came to 1 base and at J to 5 bases, leaving 11 bases not matched to a gene. The length of the CDR3 is 17 residues. The germline CDR1 and CDR2 sequences are SGHRS and YFSETQ. CDR3 sequence: CASSLMGLAGEGETQYF. CDR3 nucleotide sequence: TGCGCCAGCAGCTTGATGGGCCTAGCGGGAGAGGGGGAGACCCAGTACTTC.

The chain carries TRBV2 and TRBJ2-7, with 8 bases fitting TRBD1. V dropped 3 bases and J dropped 3; count of bases not matched to a gene: 7. Germline CDR1 SNHLY, CDR2 FYNNEI. The CDR3 runs 15 residues. CDR3 in amino acids: CASSETGTGGYEQYF. The CDR3 nucleotides are TGTGCCAGCAGTGAGACCGGGACAGGAGGCTACGAGCAGTACTTC.

Regarding this clone: This specimen includes other DNA sequences encoding the same CDR3. The rearrangement links TRBV7-9 to TRBJ1-4, with 9 bases matching TRBD1. The CDR3 covers 14 residues. Germline lookup yields CDR1 SEHNR and CDR2 FQNEAQ (reference sequence). The junction had 5 bases not matched to a gene; V was cut back by 4 bases and J by 8 bases. For the CDR3, the DNA is TGTGCCAGCAGCTCGCGGGACAGGGAGGAAAAACTGTTTTTT. Translation gives CASSSRDREEKLFF.

This clone was counted only a few times. This specimen includes other DNA sequences encoding the same CDR3. This rearrangement joins TRBV11-3 to TRBJ2-5, with D tentatively TRBD1 (5 bases). The V gene's germline CDR1 is SGHNT and CDR2 YENEEA. Trimming took 5 bases from V and 4 from J, leaving 11 bases between them. The CDR3 loop spans 13 amino acids. The chain's CDR3 is CASSLRVGETQYF. The CDR3 DNA sequence: TGTGCCAGCAGCCTCAGGGTTGGAGAGACCCAGTACTTC.

The CDR3 DNA is TGTGCCAGCGCCACCGGGACAGGGGGAGAGACCCAGTACTTC. It is translated as CASATGTGGETQYF. The genes are TRBV19 and TRBJ2-5; 11 nucleotides line up with TRBD1. V trimming: 9 bases; J trimming: 4 bases; junction bases outside the gene matches: 7. This CDR3 comprises 14 residues. Germline V CDR1 and CDR2: LNHDA, SQIVND (reference sequence).

This chain uses TRBV6-5 with TRBJ2-1, with TRBD2 as a possible D gene (5 bases). Germline values: CDR1 MNHEY, CDR2 SVGAGI. The CDR3 consists of 15 residues. The V end lost 5 bases, the J end lost 2 bases, and 13 bases lay between the germline ends. CDR3 DNA: TGTGCCAGCAGTCAGGACGGGAACACCTACAATGAGCAGTTCTTC. Protein: CASSQDGNTYNEQFF.

For the CDR3, the DNA is TGTGCCAGCAGCCCACCTCCGAAACTGGAGCAGTACTTC. Translating it yields CASSPPPKLEQYF. The rearrangement uses TRBV6-2 or TRBV6-3 and TRBJ2-7; D is undetermined. Germline lookup yields CDR1 MNHEY and CDR2 SVGEGT. The CDR3 extends over 13 amino acids. The germline V and J ends were trimmed by 6 bases and 7 bases, with 16 bases remaining between them.

The V call is TRBV4-1, the J call TRBJ2-3; the match to TRBD2 covers 10 bases. Germline CDR1 and CDR2: MGHRA and YSYEKL. The CDR3 loop spans 18 amino acids. V gave up 0 bases and J gave up 3 bases; unmatched junction bases: 9. The CDR3 reads CASSQERLAGEGTDTQYF. In DNA, the CDR3 is TGCGCCAGCAGCCAAGAGAGGCTAGCGGGGGAGGGGACAGATACGCAGTATTTT.

J is TRBJ2-1 and V is TRBV24-1; 10 bases align to TRBD2. Looked up from germline, CDR1 is KGHDR and CDR2 is SFDVKD. With V trimmed by 4 bases and J by 1 base, 3 bases remained unmatched. This CDR3 region has 16 residues. The chain's CDR3 is CATSEASGGSYNEQFF. Written as DNA, the CDR3 is TGTGCCACCAGTGAGGCTAGCGGGGGTTCCTACAATGAGCAGTTCTTC.

This clone has a single count. The chain combines TRBV3-1 (or the pseudogene TRBV3-2) with TRBJ2-5; TRBD2 aligns across 9 bases. V lost 0 bases, J lost 4 bases, and 9 bases stayed unmatched. The germline gives CDR1 LGHDT, CDR2 YNNKEL (reference sequence). This CDR3 spans 17 amino acids. The CDR3: CASSQDRWRGGPETQYF. CDR3 bases: TGTGCCAGCAGCCAAGATCGCTGGCGGGGGGGCCCAGAGACCCAGTACTTC.

This chain uses TRBV2 with TRBJ2-3; 9 nucleotides align to TRBD1. Germline-derived CDR1 and CDR2 are SNHLY and FYNNEI. With V trimmed by 10 bases and J by 4 bases, 9 bases remained unmatched. This CDR3 is built from 14 residues. The CDR3 here is CATSPGQGPDTQYF. The CDR3 DNA sequence: TGTGCCACCTCGCCGGGACAGGGACCAGATACGCAGTATTTT.